This entry features one T cell receptor beta chain sequence. The sample's time point: baseline, week 1 (first vaccination visit). The treatment denotes: pre-vaccination baseline after standard-of-care therapy. These data belong to a study of a mutant IDH1 vaccine in newly diagnosed glioma. TCRdb's copy holds only in-frame clones and misses some; the assay was immunoSEQ multiplex PCR. This sample yields 90,000 to 100,000 clones, of which about 90% are seen a single time; approximately 0.58% belongs to the top ten. Germline CDR1 SGHKS, CDR2 YYEKEE (reference sequence). The CDR3 covers 13 residues. The V end lost 4 bases, the J end lost 5 bases, and 9 bases lay between the germline ends.

The J gene is TRBJ1-4, the V gene TRBV5-5; D is unresolved. The source of this sequence is a woman in her forties or fifties with glioma. Sample: PBMCs, taken from a glioma patient treated with radiotherapy, temozolomide or both. The CDR3 reads CASSRPGNEKLFF. The CDR3 DNA follows: TGTGCCAGCAGCCGTCCCGGGAATGAAAAACTGTTTTTT.